This TCR beta chain is from a study of blood T cell repertoires in COVID-19. In the study overall: There were acute and convalescent COVID-19 samples, and they came from the United States, Italy and Spain.

Original methodology: Quantification of nucleated cells was approximated via reference gene primer amplification. This table comes from immunoSEQ multiplex PCR, and its TCRdb copy is limited to in-frame clones, with some not included. V, J and clone size derive from that table, while D and trimming were established from the DNA sequence. This table holds more than 70,000 clones, roughly nine tenths found once. Sequenced sample: peripheral blood. This sequence was found in a man in his fifties or sixties with acute or convalescent COVID-19.

This chain's CDR3 is CASSLGQGAEAFF. CDR3 DNA sequence: TGTGCCAGTAGTCTCGGACAGGGGGCTGAAGCTTTCTTT. The chain joins TRBV19 to TRBJ1-1; 10 nucleotides agree with TRBD1. The CDR3 covers 13 residues. J gave up 6 bases and V 5 bases, and 3 bases lay outside the gene matches. Germline V lookup: CDR1 LNHDA, CDR2 SQIVND (reference sequence).